This T cell receptor (beta chain) was sequenced for a study of T cell responses to AZD1222 COVID-19 vaccine. Background on the study: Second doses that came at about 4 or about 12 weeks were put together.

Note on this clone: Its antigen is as yet unknown.

Study results and caveats: Distributed over spike, vaccine-associated CD4 TCRs predominated at 160-218 and 743-854. Following two doses of AZD1222, Spike-specific TCR breadth and depth rose. Unmutated variant regions are reportedly the target of nearly half of TCRs that are spike-specific.

Assay used: immunoSEQ multiplex PCR; TCRdb lists only in-frame clones, some missing. In the table there are around 85,000 clones, 86% of which are singletons. The junction had 3 bases not matched to a gene; V was cut back by 1 base and J by 5 bases. Germline V gene sequence: CDR1 SGHDT, CDR2 YYEEEE. The CDR3 totals 14 residues. Sequences were derived from peripheral blood, sampled on day 0 of AZD1222 vaccination. This clonotype originated in an adult in good health. This sequence joins TRBV5-6 and TRBJ2-3; TRBD2 matches 8 bases. The CDR3 sequence is CASSLRGTRDTQYF. The CDR3 nucleotides are TGTGCCAGCAGCTTGCGGGGGACTAGAGATACGCAGTATTTT.